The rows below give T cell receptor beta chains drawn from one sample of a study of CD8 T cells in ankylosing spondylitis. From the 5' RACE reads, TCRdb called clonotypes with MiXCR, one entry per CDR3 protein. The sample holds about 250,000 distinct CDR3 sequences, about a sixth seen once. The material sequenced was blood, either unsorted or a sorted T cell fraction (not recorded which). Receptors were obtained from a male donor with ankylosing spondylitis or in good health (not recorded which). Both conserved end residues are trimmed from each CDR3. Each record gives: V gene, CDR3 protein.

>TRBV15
ATSRDGGLTNTGELF
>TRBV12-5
ASGFDPGEQY
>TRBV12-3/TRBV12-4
ASSSAKTGPRETQY
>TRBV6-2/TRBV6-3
ASSYLYEQY
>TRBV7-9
ASSFTGDAEAF
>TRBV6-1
ASSHLARNTGELF
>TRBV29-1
SVVKGQFYEQY
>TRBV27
ASSLVGNLNTEAF
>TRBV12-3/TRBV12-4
ASSPGRPQPQH
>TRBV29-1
SVGVSGRSSYEQY
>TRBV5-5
ASSSPTSYEQY
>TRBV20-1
SARDQGISYNEQF
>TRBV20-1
SAHGTSDVGELF
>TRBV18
ASSPAGVGETQY
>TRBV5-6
ASSVQGSQETQY
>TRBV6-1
ASSEALAINEQF
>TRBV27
ASSLSKGAPSTYEQY
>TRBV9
ASSVGGGQDTQY
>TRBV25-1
ASGIQGTQY
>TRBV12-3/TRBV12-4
ASSYRLAAMYEQY
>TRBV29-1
SAPLGNEQF
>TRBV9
ASSSGRVLETQY
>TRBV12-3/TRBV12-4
ASNAGTSTDTQY
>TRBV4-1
ASSHEIGRLAYEQY
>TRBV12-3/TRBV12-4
ASSSRSQETQY
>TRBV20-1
SAREDGDSNQPQH
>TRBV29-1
SVEESTESSYEQY
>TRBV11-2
ASSFDWGGSSYNEQF
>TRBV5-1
ASSLIIRPEEQF
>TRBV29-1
SVLSTDTQY
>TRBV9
ASSESHEQF
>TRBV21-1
ASSIFNRRTDFTDTQY
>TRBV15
ATSRGTGFSYNEQF